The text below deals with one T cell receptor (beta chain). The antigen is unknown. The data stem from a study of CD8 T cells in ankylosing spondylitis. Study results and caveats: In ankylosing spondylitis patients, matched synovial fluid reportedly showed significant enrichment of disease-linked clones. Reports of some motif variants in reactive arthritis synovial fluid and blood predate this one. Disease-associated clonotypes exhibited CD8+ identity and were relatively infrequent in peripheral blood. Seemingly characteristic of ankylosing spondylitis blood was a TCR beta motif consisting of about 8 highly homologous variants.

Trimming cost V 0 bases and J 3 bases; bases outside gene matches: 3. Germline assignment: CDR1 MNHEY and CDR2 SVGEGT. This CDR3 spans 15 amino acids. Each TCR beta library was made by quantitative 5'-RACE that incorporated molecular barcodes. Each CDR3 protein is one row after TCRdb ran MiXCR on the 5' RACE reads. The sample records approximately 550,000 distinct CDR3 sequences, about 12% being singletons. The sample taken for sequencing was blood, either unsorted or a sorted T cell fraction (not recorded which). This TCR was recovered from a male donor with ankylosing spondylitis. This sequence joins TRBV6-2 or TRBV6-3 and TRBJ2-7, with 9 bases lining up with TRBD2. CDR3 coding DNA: TGTGCCAGCAGTTACTCGACTAGCGGCGTCTACGAGCAGTACTTC. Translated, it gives CASSYSTSGVYEQYF.